A selection of T cell receptor beta chains follows, all from one sample in a study of CD4 T cell repertoires in COVID-19. Only in-frame clones appear in the TCRdb table, and some are missing; sequencing was by immunoSEQ multiplex PCR. This sample carries tens of thousands of clones, over 75% of them seen once, and the ten largest clones take less than 0.7%. The material sequenced was central memory CD4+ T cells from blood, taken before the COVID-19 pandemic. The receptors were gathered from a human donor who had COVID-19. The CDR3 runs from the conserved cysteine through the conserved F or W. Fields, in order: D gene, V gene, clone size, J gene, CDR3 DNA, CDR3 protein. The D gene is left open where the match is weak. The size of a clone is reported for some rows only, either as once, few or many, or as a class for expanded clones.

D: .
V: TRBV6-5
size: .
J: TRBJ2-1
DNA: TGTGCCAGCAGCCCGCCCGGGAGTGCGGGAAATGAGCAGTTCTTC
CDR3: CASSPPGSAGNEQFF

D: .
V: TRBV5-4
size: .
J: TRBJ1-4
DNA: TGTGCCAGCAGCTTGGGCGGGACCGTGGCCGAAAAACTGTTTTTT
CDR3: CASSLGGTVAEKLFF

D: .
V: TRBV19
size: .
J: TRBJ1-2
DNA: TGTGCCAGTAGTACCAGGACAGATTATGGCTACACCTTC
CDR3: CASSTRTDYGYTF

D: TRBD1
V: TRBV5-5
size: .
J: TRBJ1-2
DNA: TGTGCCAGCAGCCTTTACGGGACAGTCTATGGCTACACCTTC
CDR3: CASSLYGTVYGYTF

D: .
V: TRBV7-6
size: .
J: TRBJ1-4
DNA: TGTGCCAGCAGCTTAGTGGCAGGGGCGGGGGCCTCTAATGAAAAACTGTTTTTT
CDR3: CASSLVAGAGASNEKLFF

D: TRBD2
V: TRBV29-1
size: .
J: TRBJ2-5
DNA: TGCACAGGAGGGAGGGCCCAAGAGACCCAGTACTTC
CDR3: CTGGRAQETQYF

D: .
V: TRBV21-1
size: .
J: TRBJ2-1
DNA: TGTGCCAGCACCCAGGGGCGGGCGGACAATGAGCAGTTCTTC
CDR3: CASTQGRADNEQFF

D: TRBD2
V: TRBV29-1
size: .
J: TRBJ2-1
DNA: TGCAGCGTTGAACCTAGCGGGGGGGTTTGGGAGCAGTTCTTC
CDR3: CSVEPSGGVWEQFF

D: .
V: TRBV28
size: few
J: TRBJ2-7
DNA: TGTGCCAGCAGTACTTTTGGGACACTGGGGGACGAGCAGTACTTC
CDR3: CASSTFGTLGDEQYF

D: .
V: TRBV7-9
size: once
J: TRBJ1-2
DNA: TGTGCCAGCAGTCCTGCAGGGACTAACTATGGCTACACCTTC
CDR3: CASSPAGTNYGYTF

D: .
V: TRBV14
size: .
J: TRBJ1-6
DNA: TGTGCCAGCAGCCAAGCGGCACAGCCCTCACCCCTCCACTTT
CDR3: CASSQAAQPSPLHF

D: .
V: TRBV5-1
size: .
J: TRBJ2-3
DNA: TGCGCCAGCAGCTTATTGCCTAGGGATACGCAGTATTTT
CDR3: CASSLLPRDTQYF

D: .
V: TRBV5-1
size: few
J: TRBJ1-1
DNA: TGCGCCAGCAGCGTGGACCGGGACACTGAAGCTTTCTTT
CDR3: CASSVDRDTEAFF

D: TRBD1
V: TRBV19
size: .
J: TRBJ2-6
DNA: TGTGCCAGTACTTTTCAGGGGGCCTCTGGGGCCAACGTCCTGACTTTC
CDR3: CASTFQGASGANVLTF

D: .
V: TRBV10-2
size: once
J: TRBJ2-1
DNA: TGCGCCAGCAGTGACCCTGGACAGACTCAGTTCTTC
CDR3: CASSDPGQTQFF

D: TRBD1
V: TRBV5-6
size: .
J: TRBJ2-7
DNA: TGTGCCAGCAGCTTGGGGACAGGGGCCTACGAGCAGTACTTC
CDR3: CASSLGTGAYEQYF

D: TRBD1
V: TRBV30
size: once
J: TRBJ1-1
DNA: TGTGCCTGGAGTGGACAGGGGGAGGAAGCTTTCTTT
CDR3: CAWSGQGEEAFF

D: TRBD2
V: TRBV19
size: .
J: TRBJ2-1
DNA: TGTGCCAGTAGATTAGCGGGGAAAAAGGGTGAGCAGTTCTTC
CDR3: CASRLAGKKGEQFF